This T cell receptor (beta chain) was sequenced for a study of shared clonotypes between healthy human individuals. The assay was immunoSEQ multiplex PCR, and TCRdb's table has in-frame clones only and misses some. The sample holds over a million clones, 70% to 80% seen once. This clone was recorded only once. At one of its ends the junction is not consistent with the germline gene, which may arise from a read error. This CDR3 comprises 13 residues. Germline V lookup: CDR1 SGHNT, CDR2 YYREEE (reference sequence). The chain is built from TRBV5-4 and TRBJ2-1, with no clear D. What was sequenced was memory CD4+ T cells sorted from blood. Described subset: CD45RA-negative fraction. The source is a man aged 18 to 35 in good health. The CDR3 protein is CASSPGPATEQFF. CDR3 DNA: TGCGCCAGCAGCCCCGGGCCTGCTACGGAGCAGTTCTTC. The whole variable domain, remainder taken from reference TRBV5-4 and TRBJ2-1, is ETGVTQSPTHLIKTRGQQVTLRCSSQSGHNTVSWYQQALGQGPQFIFQYYREEENGRGNFPPRFSGLQFPNYSSELNVNALELDDSALYLCASSPGPATEQFFGPGTRLTVL.